This entry lists 2 T cell receptor beta chains sequenced from one sample in a study of CD8 T cells in ankylosing spondylitis. TCRdb fed the 5' RACE reads into MiXCR, producing one record per CDR3 protein. Of over 150,000 distinct CDR3 sequences in the sample, roughly 13% were seen once. The source material was blood, either unsorted or a sorted T cell fraction (not recorded which). These receptors were taken from a male donor with ankylosing spondylitis or in good health (not recorded which).

The chain has TRBV19 and TRBJ2-7; D unresolved. Germline V gene lookup returns CDR1 LNHDA and CDR2 SQIVND (reference sequence). Trimming shortened V by 9 bases and J by 3 bases, and 9 bases separated the two germline ends. There are 11 residues in the CDR3. The CDR3 protein is CASSYDYEQYF. CDR3 DNA sequence: TGTGCCAGCAGCTATGACTACGAGCAGTACTTC.

The chain joins TRBV11-2 to TRBJ2-2; D not certain. V was pared by 1 base and J by 7 bases, with 10 bases between. The CDR3 extends over 14 amino acids. CDR1 is SGHAT and CDR2 is FQNNGV in the germline V gene. CDR3 residues: CASSLVAVFGELFF. The CDR3 DNA reads as TGTGCCAGCAGCTTAGTGGCGGTGTTCGGGGAGCTGTTTTTT.